This T cell receptor (beta chain) was recorded in a study of vaccination effects on CD4 cells after COVID-19. The method was immunoSEQ multiplex PCR; TCRdb's version includes in-frame clones alone and lacks a portion of them. The repertoire includes tens of thousands of clones, roughly 70% of them detected once, and about 3.5% sits in the top ten. Notes on this clone: Antigen specificity is unknown.

Sequencing in the ViraFEST assay came after antigen-specific CD4+ T cells had been expanded with viral peptide pools, which were used to stimulate PBMC. On approximately day 9 of culture, CD4+ T cells were separated out. Neither prior SARS-CoV-2 infection nor positive nucleocapsid antibodies were present in the vaccine recipients. The germline CDR1 and CDR2 sequences are MGHRA and YSYEKL. The CDR3 length is 17 residues. V lost 4 bases to trimming and J lost 1 base; unmatched junction nucleotides: 9. This specimen consisted of CD4+ T cells from PBMCs cultured with SARS-CoV-2 spike peptides, obtained before COVID-19 vaccination. The chain recombines TRBV4-1 with TRBJ2-1; 8 bases are a match to TRBD2. The sequence came from a human donor who received a COVID-19 vaccine. The CDR3 loop reads CASSRGGLVPSYNEQFF. The CDR3 DNA sequence: TGCGCCAGCAGCCGAGGGGGACTAGTTCCATCCTACAATGAGCAGTTCTTC.